A selection of T cell receptor beta chains follows, all from one sample in a study of Ad26.COV2.S vaccination and SARS-CoV-2 variants. Produced via immunoSEQ multiplex PCR; TCRdb's table is partial and in-frame only. Of about 410,000 clones in the sample, around 92% were seen once. Sequences were derived from peripheral blood, sampled in a trial of Ad26.COV2.S vaccine versus placebo. These receptors all stem from a person between 18 and 65 years old who received the Ad26.COV2.S COVID-19 vaccine or a placebo. The CDR3 runs from the conserved cysteine through the conserved F or W. The D gene is left open where the match is weak. Clone size is not always given. Where it is, it says once, few, many or a class for expanded clones.

CDR3aa	CDR3nt	d_gene	v_gene	j_gene	abundance
CASSFGTGYGYTF	TGTGCCAGCAGTTTCGGGACAGGCTATGGCTACACCTTC	TRBD1	TRBV12-3/TRBV12-4	TRBJ1-2	-
CASSPDSDTQYF	TGTGCCAGCAGCCCCGACTCAGATACGCAGTATTTT	-	TRBV6-2/TRBV6-3	TRBJ2-3	-
CASSFSGEEQYF	TGTGCCAGCAGCTTCTCAGGGGAAGAGCAGTACTTC	-	TRBV11-2	TRBJ2-7	few
CASSLSPSGPLYSTDTQYF	TGTGCCAGCAGCTTGTCGCCTAGCGGGCCCCTATACAGTACAGATACGCAGTATTTT	TRBD2	TRBV5-6	TRBJ2-3	-
CASSYSGTGAYNEQFF	TGTGCCAGCAGTTACTCCGGGACAGGGGCCTACAATGAGCAGTTCTTC	TRBD1	TRBV6-5	TRBJ2-1	-
CASSLTTSGGARNIQYF	TGTGCCAGCAGCTTAACTACTAGCGGGGGGGCCAGAAACATTCAGTACTTC	TRBD2	TRBV7-8	TRBJ2-4	-
CASSLVPSRGAGFGNQPQHF	TGCGCCAGCAGCTTGGTGCCGTCCAGGGGGGCGGGGTTCGGCAATCAGCCCCAGCATTTT	TRBD1	TRBV5-1	TRBJ1-5	-
CASSLGTSYEQYF	TGTGCCAGCAGTTTAGGGACATCCTACGAGCAGTACTTC	-	TRBV12-3/TRBV12-4	TRBJ2-7	-
CSVDRGASYGYTF	TGCAGCGTAGACAGGGGAGCGTCCTATGGCTACACCTTC	TRBD1	TRBV29-1	TRBJ1-2	once
CASSQDYLYEQYF	TGCGCCAGCAGCCAAGATTACCTATACGAGCAGTACTTC	-	TRBV4-3	TRBJ2-7	-
CASSYPTGTGETQYF	TGTGCCAGCAGTTACCCGACAGGGACAGGAGAGACCCAGTACTTC	TRBD1	TRBV6-2/TRBV6-3	TRBJ2-5	-
CASSFAIDRSRGYTF	TGTGCCAGCAGCTTCGCAATCGACAGGAGCAGGGGCTACACCTTC	-	TRBV11-2	TRBJ1-2	-
CASSYSKSGHIMNTEAFF	TGTGCCAGCAGTTACTCGAAATCGGGACATATCATGAACACTGAAGCTTTCTTT	-	TRBV6-2/TRBV6-3	TRBJ1-1	-
CASSPYGVGREQYF	TGTGCCAGCAGCCCTTATGGAGTCGGGAGGGAGCAGTACTTC	TRBD2	TRBV2	TRBJ2-7	-
CASPTSDDTQYF	TGTGCCAGCCCTACCTCCGACGATACGCAGTATTTT	-	TRBV3-1/TRBV3-2	TRBJ2-3	-
CASRATGDPNEKLFF	TGTGCCAGCAGGGCTACAGGGGACCCTAATGAAAAACTGTTTTTT	TRBD1	TRBV2	TRBJ1-4	-
CAWGRGYIQYF	TGTGCCTGGGGGAGGGGGTACATTCAGTACTTC	-	TRBV30	TRBJ2-4	-
CSVEETSPEAFF	TGCAGCGTTGAAGAAACCTCCCCTGAAGCTTTCTTT	-	TRBV29-1	TRBJ1-1	-
CASSSQTSGGAIPQYF	TGTGCCAGCAGCTCCCAGACTAGCGGGGGGGCCATTCCGCAGTATTTT	TRBD2	TRBV7-9	TRBJ2-3	once
CASETGGYSGNTIYF	TGTGCCAGCGAAACAGGGGGCTACTCTGGAAACACCATATATTTT	TRBD1	TRBV7-9	TRBJ1-3	once
CASSTTGNGQPQHF	TGTGCCAGTAGTACAACAGGAAACGGTCAGCCCCAGCATTTT	-	TRBV19	TRBJ1-5	-
CASSVPRTGARLSGNTIYF	TGTGCCAGCAGTGTCCCCCGGACAGGGGCCCGTCTCTCTGGAAACACCATATATTTT	TRBD1	TRBV2	TRBJ1-3	-
CASRFSATGSYNEQFF	TGCGCCAGCAGATTCAGTGCAACGGGCTCCTACAATGAGCAGTTCTTC	-	TRBV5-1	TRBJ2-1	-
CASRRQGNSYNEQFF	TGTGCCAGCAGACGTCAGGGGAACTCCTACAATGAGCAGTTCTTC	-	TRBV7-8	TRBJ2-1	-
CASSQAQEQRNTEAFF	TGTGCCAGCAGCCAAGCCCAGGAACAGAGGAACACTGAAGCTTTCTTT	-	TRBV3-1/TRBV3-2	TRBJ1-1	-
CATSDSKRQGAGYYGYTF	TGTGCCACCAGTGATTCAAAGCGACAGGGGGCAGGGTACTATGGCTACACCTTC	TRBD1	TRBV24-1	TRBJ1-2	-
CASSVGSDTQYF	TGTGCCAGCAGTGTCGGGTCTGATACCCAGTACTTC	-	TRBV2	TRBJ2-5	-
CASSEAVSSGGLGETQYF	TGTGCCAGCAGTGAAGCGGTTTCATCAGGGGGCTTAGGAGAGACCCAGTACTTC	TRBD1	TRBV2	TRBJ2-5	-
CASSLDTYEQYF	TGTGCCAGCAGTTTGGACACCTACGAGCAGTACTTC	-	TRBV7-9	TRBJ2-7	-
CASSLAISGYYGDNEQFF	TGTGCCAGCAGCTTAGCTATTAGCGGGTACTACGGGGACAATGAGCAGTTCTTC	TRBD2	TRBV7-6	TRBJ2-1	-
CASSQRTGKETQYF	TGTGCCAGCTCACAACGGACAGGGAAAGAGACCCAGTACTTC	TRBD1	TRBV18	TRBJ2-5	-
CSVDDSYGYTF	TGCAGCGTTGATGACAGCTATGGCTACACCTTC	-	TRBV29-1	TRBJ1-2	-
CASSLVGQVGSGELFF	TGTGCCAGCAGCTTGGTAGGACAGGTTGGGTCCGGGGAGCTGTTTTTT	TRBD1	TRBV5-4	TRBJ2-2	-
CASSFGQGGNSPLHF	TGTGCCAGCAGCTTTGGGCAGGGGGGGAATTCACCCCTCCACTTT	TRBD1	TRBV7-2	TRBJ1-6	-
CASSETSGGSYEQYF	TGTGCCAGCAGCGAAACTAGCGGGGGAAGCTACGAGCAGTACTTC	TRBD2	TRBV7-9	TRBJ2-7	-
CASSLLLGQGLGPETQYF	TGTGCCAGCAGCCTTTTACTTGGACAGGGGTTGGGGCCAGAGACCCAGTACTTC	TRBD1	TRBV5-4	TRBJ2-5	-
CASSLAPGDTEAFF	TGTGCCAGCAGCTTAGCTCCAGGGGACACTGAAGCTTTCTTT	-	TRBV11-3	TRBJ1-1	-
CASSLRLAKETQYF	TGTGCCAGCAGCTTACGACTAGCGAAAGAGACCCAGTACTTC	TRBD2	TRBV7-6	TRBJ2-5	once
CASSQLLLAADTQYF	TGCGCCAGCAGCCAGCTATTACTAGCGGCAGATACGCAGTATTTT	TRBD2	TRBV4-1	TRBJ2-3	-
CASSIRGGPSGRNEQFF	TGTGCCAGTAGTATAAGAGGGGGGCCCTCAGGCAGGAATGAGCAGTTCTTC	-	TRBV19	TRBJ2-1	-
CASSTGGGNTIYF	TGTGCCAGCAGCACAGGGGGCGGAAACACCATATATTTT	TRBD1	TRBV6-5	TRBJ1-3	-
CASSLIDPGQGWYEQYF	TGTGCCAGCAGCTTAATCGATCCGGGACAGGGATGGTACGAGCAGTACTTC	TRBD1	TRBV7-9	TRBJ2-7	-
CASSSRDRGKAEAFF	TGTGCCAGCAGCTCCAGGGACAGGGGGAAGGCTGAAGCTTTCTTT	TRBD1	TRBV5-4	TRBJ1-1	once
CASIDTTDRDEKLFF	TGTGCCAGCATTGACACGACAGACAGGGACGAAAAACTGTTTTTT	TRBD1	TRBV2	TRBJ1-4	-
CASSYEGALHYNEQFF	TGTGCCAGCAGTTACGAGGGGGCCCTTCACTACAATGAGCAGTTCTTC	TRBD1	TRBV6-5	TRBJ2-1	-
CASSSLTDTQYF	TGCGCCAGCAGCTCCCTTACAGATACGCAGTATTTT	-	TRBV5-1	TRBJ2-3	-
CASSVRGTSGGNEQFF	TGTGCCAGCAGTGTTCGCGGGACTAGCGGGGGGAATGAGCAGTTCTTC	TRBD2	TRBV6-1	TRBJ2-1	few
CASRPTGGTQYF	TGTGCCAGCAGACCTACAGGGGGGACCCAGTACTTC	TRBD1	TRBV6-5	TRBJ2-5	-
CASSLTRRYQETQYF	TGTGCCAGCAGCTTAACTCGACGGTACCAAGAGACCCAGTACTTC	-	TRBV7-2	TRBJ2-5	-
CATSRDGSLAQDEQYF	TGTGCCACCAGCAGAGATGGGAGCCTTGCTCAGGACGAGCAGTACTTC	-	TRBV15	TRBJ2-7	-
CASSPMVQISNTGELFF	TGTGCCAGCTCACCTATGGTGCAGATTTCGAACACCGGGGAGCTGTTTTTT	-	TRBV18	TRBJ2-2	-
CASSLEGQGAFRTDTQYF	TGCGCCAGCAGCTTGGAGGGACAGGGTGCCTTTAGGACAGATACGCAGTATTTT	TRBD1	TRBV5-1	TRBJ2-3	-
CASSRTGANGFDEQYF	TGTGCCAGTAGCAGGACGGGAGCGAATGGGTTCGACGAGCAGTACTTC	-	TRBV19	TRBJ2-7	-
CAISGGAYNEQFF	TGTGCCATCAGTGGGGGGGCCTACAATGAGCAGTTCTTC	-	TRBV10-3	TRBJ2-1	-